The entry below gives a single T cell receptor beta chain sequence along with its context. The germline V gene encodes CDR1 SGHTA and CDR2 FQGNSA. The V gene lost 5 bases and the J gene lost 4 bases, with 8 bases spanning the gap. The length of the CDR3 is 12 residues. Some clones are missing from TCRdb's copy, which holds only in-frame ones; the method was immunoSEQ multiplex PCR. Here the sample spans a few hundred thousand clones, 88% being singletons. The sample belongs to a study of blood T cell repertoires in COVID-19. Study information: Specimens from acute and convalescent COVID-19 originated in the United States, Italy and Spain. The analysed material was cDNA or gDNA that came from T cells, B-cell-depleted T cells, or PBMCs.

The sequenced material came from PBMCs or T cells enriched from blood (not recorded which). The rearrangement uses TRBV7-2 and TRBJ1-1; D is undetermined. This sequence originates from a woman between 18 and 29 years old who had recovered from COVID-19. The CDR3 here is CASSVISTEAFF. The CDR3 DNA reads as TGTGCCAGCAGCGTCATTTCCACTGAAGCTTTCTTT.